This T cell receptor beta chain was profiled in a study of T cell responses to AZD1222 COVID-19 vaccine. The CDR3 is 13 amino acids. Trimming cost V 2 bases and J 4 bases, with 9 bases left between them. The germline gives CDR1 GTSNPN, CDR2 SVGIG (reference sequence). As to this clone: The antigen remains undetermined.

Study-wide findings and caveats: Spike was spanned by vaccine-associated CD4 TCRs, which were dominant at 160-218 and 743-854. After two AZD1222 doses, spike-specific TCR breadth and depth rose versus day 0.

Profiled with immunoSEQ multiplex PCR; TCRdb holds only in-frame clones, not every one. Here the sample spans about 160,000 clones, roughly 94% being singletons. The rearrangement links TRBV30 to TRBJ1-5; a possible D gene is TRBD1 (5 bases). This TCR derives from an adult in good health. Material: peripheral blood, obtained on day 0 of MenACWY control vaccination. CDR3 bases: TGTGCCTGGAGTAGCCAGGGTAATCAGCCCCAGCATTTT. Its protein is CAWSSQGNQPQHF.